The 25 T cell receptor beta chains given below trace back to one sample, sequenced in a study of T cell repertoires in cytomegalovirus infection. TCRdb re-called the reads with MiXCR, one entry per CDR3 protein. Among nearly 550,000 distinct CDR3 sequences listed, 16% were seen once. Sample: CD8+ T cells from PBMCs. These receptors were collected from a human donor in good health (CMV status not recorded). Some clones in this sample may be carry-over from other donors' samples.

This clonotype was counted a few times. This chain uses TRBV23-1 with TRBJ2-1; TRBD2 might be the D (5 bases). TRBV23-1 is designated an ORF whose function remains uncertain. The V end was cut by 0 bases, the J end by 4 bases, with 13 bases between. CDR3 length: 16 residues. CDR3 nucleotides: TGCGCCAGCAGTCAATCCGGTCGGGGTATTTACAATGAGCAGTTCTTC. Translation gives CASSQSGRGIYNEQFF.

At least ten counts were recorded for this clonotype. V usage is TRBV11-2 and J usage is TRBJ2-5, with 9 bases matching TRBD1. This CDR3 is built from 16 residues. The trim removed 5 bases at V and 0 bases at J, leaving 7 bases unmatched. Germline values: CDR1 SGHAT, CDR2 FQNNGV. The CDR3 bases are TGTGCCAGCAGCCCCGGGACAGGGACGTACCAAGAGACCCAGTACTTC. It encodes CASSPGTGTYQETQYF.

In its sample, this clonotype was seen a few times. This chain uses TRBV6-6 with TRBJ2-7; unclear D gene. There are 12 residues in the CDR3. Germline assignment: CDR1 MNHNY and CDR2 SVGAGI (reference sequence). V lost 11 bases to trimming and J lost 0 bases, with 11 bases between them. CDR3: CAAHEISYEQYF. The CDR3 coding sequence is TGTGCCGCCCACGAGATCTCCTACGAGCAGTACTTC.

This clonotype appeared a single time. A single base separates this from a much larger clone, so it may be a read error. The conserved phenylalanine or tryptophan normally closing the CDR3 is absent here, so this likely arose from a read error. This chain links TRBV2 with TRBJ2-5, with a weak D call TRBD1 (6 bases). The CDR3 loop spans 15 amino acids. V was cut by 4 bases and J by 5 bases, with 17 bases left in between. The germline V gene encodes CDR1 SNHLY and CDR2 FYNNEI. The CDR3 loop is CASSAPPTGLETQYL. As DNA, the CDR3 is TGTGCCAGCAGTGCCCCTCCGACAGGACTGGAGACCCAGTACTTA.

The table lists this clonotype with many counts. The chain combines TRBV7-9 with TRBJ2-3, with TRBD2 identical over 10 bases. Germline V CDR1 and CDR2: SEHNR, FQNEAQ (reference sequence). The V and J ends lost 2 bases and 2 bases, in that order; junction bases with no gene match: 7. The CDR3 totals 17 residues. The CDR3 sequence is CASSLILAGASTDTQYF. DNA for the CDR3: TGTGCCAGCAGCTTAATTCTAGCGGGAGCTTCCACAGATACGCAGTATTTT.

This clonotype was observed many times. The chain is built from TRBV7-9 and TRBJ1-3; no reliable D call. CDR1 SEHNR and CDR2 FQNEAQ come from the germline V gene (reference sequence). CDR3 length: 14 residues. With 1 base removed from V and 0 bases from J, the gap between germline ends came to 4 bases. The chain's CDR3 is CASSLVDSGNTIYF. CDR3 DNA: TGTGCCAGCAGCTTAGTTGACTCTGGAAACACCATATATTTT.

The chain combines TRBV9 with TRBJ1-5; no clear D gene. The CDR3 is made up of 14 amino acids. Germline V gene data show CDR1 as SGDLS and CDR2 as YYNGEE. Trimming cost V 3 bases and J 0 bases, with 7 bases left between them. As DNA, the CDR3 is TGTGCCAGCAGCGCACTCGATAGCAATCAGCCCCAGCATTTT. Translating gives CASSALDSNQPQHF.

The J gene is TRBJ1-4, the V gene TRBV9, with D maybe TRBD1 (6 bases). Trimming pared 3 bases from V and 5 bases from J, leaving 11 bases between. The CDR3 has 14 residues. Germline loops: CDR1 SGDLS, CDR2 YYNGEE. CDR3 nucleotides: TGTGCCAGCAGCGAGACAGGAAGAAATGAAAAACTGTTTTTT. This gives the protein CASSETGRNEKLFF. Together with reference TRBV9 and TRBJ1-4, the CDR3 gives the full variable domain: DSGVTQTPKHLITATGQRVTLRCSPRSGDLSVYWYQQSLDQGLQFLIQYYNGEERAKGNILERFSAQQFPDLHSELNLSSLELGDSALYFCASSETGRNEKLFFGSGTQLSVL.

This clonotype was detected ten times or more. CDR3 in amino acids: CASSLYLDTEAFF. The CDR3 nucleotides read TGTGCCAGCAGTTTATATTTGGACACTGAAGCTTTCTTT. The chain joins TRBV27 to TRBJ1-1; D call uncertain. The V end lost 1 base, the J end lost 3 bases, and 6 bases lay between the germline ends. Germline CDR1 is MNHEY and CDR2 is SMNVEV (reference sequence). CDR3 length: 13 residues.

As regards this clonotype: A much more abundant neighbour one base away suggests this may be a read error. The V gene is TRBV28, the J gene TRBJ2-7; the D is unclear. V gave up 3 bases and J gave up 2 bases, with 8 bases separating them. This CDR3 is built from 13 residues. CDR1 is MDHEN and CDR2 is SYDVKM in the germline V gene. The CDR3 spells CASSFGRAYEQYV. The CDR3 region has the DNA TGTGCCAGCAGTTTCGGCAGAGCCTACGAGCAGTACGTC.

This clonotype was counted a few times. The rearrangement links TRBV7-3 to TRBJ2-7; D perhaps matches TRBD1 (6 bases). This CDR3 comprises 13 residues. The V and J ends lost 10 bases and 1 base respectively, with 14 bases between them. Per the germline V gene, CDR1 is SGHTA and CDR2 is FQGTGA. The CDR3 region has the DNA TGTGCCACCGCGAGGGGGAATTCCTACGAGCAGTACTTC. As protein: CATARGNSYEQYF.

This clonotype has ten or more counts. The V call is TRBV6-2 or TRBV6-3, the J call TRBJ2-1; D remains ambiguous. The CDR3 is 15 amino acids. V lost 0 bases to trimming and J lost 6 bases, with 12 bases between them. Germline CDR1 reads MNHEY; CDR2 reads SVGEGT. The CDR3 nucleotides read TGTGCCAGCAGTTACTCGATCGGACCGACCAATGAGCAGTTCTTC. Translating it yields CASSYSIGPTNEQFF.

This clonotype was observed at least ten times. V usage is TRBV28 and J usage is TRBJ2-1; D remains ambiguous. The germline CDR1 and CDR2 sequences are MDHEN and SYDVKM. CDR3 length equals 16 residues. Trimming cost V 5 bases and J 2 bases, with 16 bases left between them. In DNA, the CDR3 is TGTGCCAGCAGTCCCAGGAACGGCCTTCCCTACAATGAGCAGTTCTTC. Translation gives CASSPRNGLPYNEQFF. The full variable domain, its missing parts supplied by reference TRBV28 and TRBJ2-1, is DVKVTQSSRYLVKRTGEKVFLECVQDMDHENMFWYRQDPGLGLRLIYFSYDVKMKEKGDIPEGYSVSREKKERFSLILESASTNQTSMYLCASSPRNGLPYNEQFFGPGTRLTVL.

This clonotype was counted many times. The rearrangement uses TRBV4-2 and TRBJ2-4; D might be TRBD1 (6 bases). Germline-derived CDR1 and CDR2 are LGHNA and YNFKEQ. CDR3 length: 15 amino acids. Trimming removed 0 bases from V and 0 bases from J, with 6 bases in between. The CDR3 nucleotides read TGTGCCAGCAGCCAAGAGGACAGAGCCAAAAACATTCAGTACTTC. Translating gives CASSQEDRAKNIQYF.

This chain joins TRBV2 and TRBJ2-2; D not certain. The CDR3 has 14 amino acids. V was cut by 7 bases and J by 4 bases, with 13 bases left in between. In germline, CDR1 is SNHLY, CDR2 FYNNEI. In DNA form, the CDR3 reads TGTGCCAGCAATACCCTACCTCCCACCGGGGAGCTGTTTTTT. This sequence encodes CASNTLPPTGELFF.

This clonotype was seen ten or more times. V usage is TRBV28 and J usage is TRBJ1-1, with 8 nucleotides matching TRBD1. The CDR3 is 14 residues long. V shed 5 bases, J shed 8 bases, and the junction held 10 bases outside the gene matches. The germline V gene has CDR1 MDHEN and CDR2 SYDVKM. The CDR3 region is CASSLLGTGEEAFF. The CDR3 bases are TGTGCCAGCAGTCTACTCGGGACAGGCGAAGAAGCTTTCTTT.

The V call is TRBV5-6, the J call TRBJ2-7; possible D gene TRBD1, 6 bases. V lost 4 bases and J 2 bases, leaving 16 bases between the germline ends. The CDR3 is 15 amino acids. Per the germline V gene, CDR1 is SGHDT and CDR2 is YYEEEE. The CDR3 reads CASSPGARKTYEQYF. CDR3 DNA: TGTGCCAGCAGCCCAGGGGCCAGGAAGACCTACGAGCAGTACTTC. Filled out from reference TRBV5-6 and TRBJ2-7, the complete variable domain reads DAGVTQSPTHLIKTRGQQVTLRCSPKSGHDTVSWYQQALGQGPQFIFQYYEEEERQRGNFPDRFSGHQFPNYSSELNVNALLLGDSALYLCASSPGARKTYEQYFGPGTRLTVT.

This clonotype was detected only a few times. The V call is TRBV29-1, the J call TRBJ1-2; the D gene is possibly TRBD1 (5 bases). Germline assignment: CDR1 SQVTM and CDR2 ANQGSEA. CDR3 length: 9 residues. Between the trimmed V and J ends, which lost 8 bases and 6 bases, there was a span of 7 bases. CDR3 amino acids: CSLQDGYTF. CDR3 DNA: TGCAGCTTACAGGATGGCTACACCTTC.

This clonotype occurred many times. The rearrangement links TRBV7-2 to TRBJ2-3; 9 positions match TRBD1. The CDR3 is 15 residues long. Trimming removed 2 bases from V and 2 bases from J; junction bases left unmatched: 2. Germline V gene lookup returns CDR1 SGHTA and CDR2 FQGNSA. The CDR3 sequence is CASSLNRGPTDTQYF. The CDR3 nucleotides are TGTGCCAGCAGCTTAAACAGGGGGCCCACAGATACGCAGTATTTT. Together with reference TRBV7-2 and TRBJ2-3, the CDR3 gives the full variable domain: GAGVSQSPSNKVTEKGKDVELRCDPISGHTALYWYRQSLGQGLEFLIYFQGNSAPDKSGLPSDRFSAERTGGSVSTLTIQRTQQEDSAVYLCASSLNRGPTDTQYFGPGTRLTVL.

This clonotype was found many times. The chain is built from TRBV11-2 and TRBJ1-1, with TRBD1 matching 9 bases. The CDR3 is made up of 16 amino acids. V dropped 5 bases and J dropped 7; count of bases not matched to a gene: 14. Germline values: CDR1 SGHAT, CDR2 FQNNGV. The chain's CDR3 is CASSITPGQGPREAFF. The CDR3, as DNA: TGTGCCAGCAGCATCACACCGGGACAGGGTCCCCGTGAAGCTTTCTTT.

The chain couples TRBV15 to TRBJ1-1; D is possibly TRBD1 (5 bases). The V end lost 1 base, the J end lost 8 bases, and 11 bases lay between the germline ends. The CDR3 extends over 13 amino acids. Looked up from germline, CDR1 is LNHNV and CDR2 is YYDKDF (reference sequence). CDR3 nucleotides: TGTGCCACCAGCAGAGTAAGGGGTTTAGAAGCTTTCTTT. It yields the protein CATSRVRGLEAFF.

The sample holds a few counts of this clonotype. The rearrangement uses TRBV6-2 or TRBV6-3 and TRBJ2-4; unclear D gene. V lost 2 bases and J lost 0, with 14 bases in between. This CDR3 is built from 17 residues. Germline CDR1 and CDR2: MNHEY and SVGEGT. The CDR3 loop is CASSYPSEGLAKNIQYF. The CDR3, as DNA: TGTGCCAGCAGTTACCCCTCGGAAGGGTTAGCCAAAAACATTCAGTACTTC.

This clonotype was seen at least ten times. V gene TRBV7-9 combines with J gene TRBJ2-7; weak D call: TRBD2 (6 bases). The CDR3 has 14 amino acids. Germline CDR1 is SEHNR and CDR2 is FQNEAQ (reference sequence). The V gene lost 5 bases and the J gene lost 2 bases, with 13 bases spanning the gap. Here the CDR3 reads CASSAGPLTYEQYF. Here the CDR3 DNA reads TGTGCCAGCAGCGCGGGACCGCTAACCTACGAGCAGTACTTC.

A note on this clonotype: A read error may be the cause here, since a much bigger clone is one base away. This likely comes from a read error, as the CDR3 has no conserved phenylalanine or tryptophan at its end. This chain connects TRBV5-1 to TRBJ2-1; D not resolved. Germline values: CDR1 SGHRS, CDR2 YFSETQ. This CDR3 has 15 residues. V shed 0 bases and J shed 0 bases, with 7 bases lying between them. The CDR3, as DNA: TGCGCCAGCAGCTTGGTAGGGAACTCCTACAATGAGCAGTTCTCC. As protein: CASSLVGNSYNEQFS.

At least ten counts were recorded for this clonotype. The V and J genes are TRBV10-3 and TRBJ2-6; TRBD1 matches 7 bases. Germline loops: CDR1 ENHRY, CDR2 SYGVKD. With 5 bases clipped from V and 4 bases from J, the junction kept 8 bases outside the gene matches. This CDR3 has 16 residues. CDR3 coding DNA: TGTGCCATCAGTCTGGAGAGGGGGCTCGGGGCCAACGTCCTGACTTTC. It translates to CAISLERGLGANVLTF.